The 26 T cell receptor beta chains below come from one sample, sequenced in a study of chemoradiotherapy in HPV16-positive cancers (dated by TCRdb to between 2021 and 2024). To prepare the library, the immunoSEQ multiplex PCR assay was applied. What TCRdb holds here is the immuneACCESS table cut down to in-frame rearrangements. Part of the clones is not present; checked against another copy, under half of the missing clones reflect an unresolved V gene, and the others are unexplained. The sample has some 22,000 clones on record, about 90% of them singletons. The biggest ten clones account for 4.5% to 5% of the sample. Specimen: blood, collected from a patient who underwent chemoradiotherapy. The source is a human donor with HPV-associated anogenital cancer.

This clone was seen a single time. V and J are TRBV2 and TRBJ2-7, with 9 bases identical to TRBD1. J lost 1 base, V lost 6 bases, and 4 bases had no gene match. The CDR3 has 14 amino acids. CDR1 is SNHLY and CDR2 is FYNNEI in the germline V gene. The CDR3 coding sequence is TGTGCCAGCAGGCCGGGACAGGGATCCTACGAGCAGTACTTC. This encodes CASRPGQGSYEQYF.

The chain has TRBV7-2 and TRBJ1-3; 12 bases align to TRBD1. With 1 base clipped from V and 4 bases from J, the junction kept 5 bases outside the gene matches. Germline V gene sequence: CDR1 SGHTA, CDR2 FQGNSA. The CDR3 is made up of 17 amino acids. CDR3 sequence: CASSLGGQGAQGNTIYF. The DNA for the CDR3 is TGTGCCAGCAGCTTAGGGGGACAGGGGGCTCAAGGAAACACCATATATTTT.

For this clone: A much larger clone lies a single base off, so this may be a read error. Other DNA sequences in the sample encode the same CDR3. V is TRBV6-4 and J is TRBJ1-1; tentatively, D is TRBD1 (5 bases). The V and J ends lost 6 bases and 5 bases respectively, with 16 bases between them. This CDR3 comprises 14 residues. The germline V gene encodes CDR1 MRHNA and CDR2 SNTAGT. The CDR3 DNA reads TGTGCCAGCAGCTCCTCGGGGGAGGGGACTGAAGCTTTCTTT. It codes for CASSSSGEGTEAFF.

This chain uses TRBV27 with TRBJ2-5; 9 bases fit TRBD1. This CDR3 has 14 residues. Trimming removed 6 bases from V and 5 bases from J; junction bases left unmatched: 7. Germline values: CDR1 MNHEY, CDR2 SMNVEV (reference sequence). DNA of the CDR3: TGTGCCAGCAGCAAACAGGGGGCTCTGGAGACCCAGTACTTC. Translation: CASSKQGALETQYF.

This chain uses TRBV6-1 with TRBJ2-3, with D perhaps matching TRBD2 (5 bases). The CDR3 runs 13 residues. Per the germline V gene, CDR1 is MNHNS and CDR2 is SASEGT. Trimming removed 8 bases from V and 0 bases from J, with 9 bases in between. CDR3 DNA sequence: TGTGCCAGCCGAGCGGCCAGCACAGATACGCAGTATTTT. Translation gives CASRAASTDTQYF.

This rearrangement joins TRBV11-2 to TRBJ2-3, with D uncertain. Germline values: CDR1 SGHAT, CDR2 FQNNGV. The CDR3 totals 13 residues. V gave up 1 base and J gave up 6 bases, with 8 bases separating them. CDR3 bases: TGTGCCAGCAGCTTAGCTCCATCCGATACGCAGTATTTT. Its translation: CASSLAPSDTQYF.

The rearrangement joins TRBV10-3 to TRBJ2-7; 11 bases align to TRBD1. In germline, CDR1 is ENHRY, CDR2 SYGVKD. The CDR3 is 17 residues long. The V segment lost 0 bases and the J segment 4 bases; nucleotides outside the gene matches: 8. The CDR3 sequence: CAISESSGTGGMYEQYF. The CDR3 region has the DNA TGTGCCATCAGTGAGTCCTCCGGGACAGGGGGAATGTACGAGCAGTACTTC.

The CDR3 loop reads CASSLGTPRGYTF. The CDR3 DNA reads as TGTGCCAGCAGCTTAGGGACTCCTAGGGGCTACACCTTC. The chain combines TRBV7-9 with TRBJ1-2; unclear D gene. Germline CDR1 reads SEHNR; CDR2 reads FQNEAQ (reference sequence). This CDR3 has 13 amino acids. V lost 1 base and J 8 bases, leaving 11 bases between the germline ends.

V and J are TRBV18 and TRBJ2-6; D is ambiguous. The CDR3 sequence is 15 residues long. V lost 6 bases to trimming and J lost 0 bases, with 9 bases between them. The germline V gene encodes CDR1 KGHSH and CDR2 LQKENI. Here the CDR3 DNA reads TGTGCCAGCTCTGGACCGAACTCTGGGGCCAACGTCCTGACTTTC. Translated: CASSGPNSGANVLTF. Drawing the rest from reference TRBV18 and TRBJ2-6, the complete variable domain is NAGVMQNPRHLVRRRGQEARLRCSPMKGHSHVYWYRQLPEEGLKFMVYLQKENIIDESGMPKERFSAEFPKEGPSILRIQQVVRGDSAAYFCASSGPNSGANVLTFGAGSRLTVL.

The genes are TRBV6-6 and TRBJ2-5; 9 bases are a match to TRBD1. The CDR3 totals 15 residues. The junction had 7 bases not matched to a gene; V was cut back by 4 bases and J by 4 bases. CDR1 and CDR2 (germline): MNHNY, SVGAGI (reference sequence). CDR3 nucleotides: TGTGCCAGCAGTTCCTCGGACAGGGGAGGAGAGACCCAGTACTTC. Residues: CASSSSDRGGETQYF.

V and J are TRBV5-4 and TRBJ2-6; no reliable D call. CDR3 length: 15 amino acids. V was shortened by 0 bases and J by 4 bases, with 8 bases between the two germline ends. Per the germline V gene, CDR1 is SGHNT and CDR2 is YYREEE (reference sequence). The CDR3 DNA sequence: TGTGCCAGCAGCTTGGTAGCTCCCGGGGCCAACGTCCTGACTTTC. Translated: CASSLVAPGANVLTF.

This clone came up a few times. The CDR3 region has the DNA TGTGCCAGCAGCCGGCTCGGGGACAAAACCTACGAGCAGTACTTC. It codes for CASSRLGDKTYEQYF. The chain joins TRBV7-9 to TRBJ2-7, with a possible D match to TRBD1 (6 bases). Between the trimmed V and J ends, which lost 5 bases and 2 bases, there was a span of 16 bases. Germline V lookup: CDR1 SEHNR, CDR2 FQNEAQ (reference sequence). The CDR3 length is 15 residues.

This chain connects TRBV9 to TRBJ1-1; D is unresolved. V shed 4 bases and J shed 1 base, with 5 bases lying between them. Germline CDR1 SGDLS, CDR2 YYNGEE. CDR3 size: 12 residues. CDR3 nucleotides: TGTGCCAGCAGCCCCCAGAACACTGAAGCTTTCTTT. This sequence encodes CASSPQNTEAFF. Complete variable domain (other parts from reference TRBV9 and TRBJ1-1): DSGVTQTPKHLITATGQRVTLRCSPRSGDLSVYWYQQSLDQGLQFLIQYYNGEERAKGNILERFSAQQFPDLHSELNLSSLELGDSALYFCASSPQNTEAFFGQGTRLTVV.

This chain joins TRBV11-3 and TRBJ2-2, with 10 bases identical to TRBD2. Germline CDR1 reads SGHNT; CDR2 reads YENEEA. The V gene end was trimmed by 1 base and the J gene end by 4 bases; junction bases not matched to a gene: 6. The CDR3 extends over 17 amino acids. CDR3 in amino acids: CASSLAELAGSTGELFF. CDR3 coding DNA: TGTGCCAGCAGCTTAGCCGAACTAGCGGGGTCCACCGGGGAGCTGTTTTTT.

The chain joins TRBV2 to TRBJ2-2; TRBD2 agrees at 13 bases. Trimming at V came to 7 bases and at J to 0 bases, leaving 5 bases not matched to a gene. This CDR3 region has 17 residues. Germline lookup yields CDR1 SNHLY and CDR2 FYNNEI. The CDR3 loop is CASKGLAGIANTGELFF. The CDR3 region has the DNA TGTGCCAGCAAGGGACTAGCGGGGATCGCGAACACCGGGGAGCTGTTTTTT.

The V call is TRBV29-1, the J call TRBJ1-1; TRBD1 aligns across 10 bases. CDR3 size: 17 residues. After removal of 5 bases from V and 5 bases from J, the junction contained 17 bases not matched to a gene. The germline CDR1 and CDR2 sequences are SQVTM and ANQGSEA. The CDR3 bases are TGCAGCGTTCCCACAGGCCGGGACAGGGGCCTTGGGACTGAAGCTTTCTTT. Its translation: CSVPTGRDRGLGTEAFF.

The rearrangement links TRBV4-3 to TRBJ2-7; D possibly uses TRBD1 or TRBD2 (5 bases each). CDR1 and CDR2 (germline): LGHNA, YSLEER. The CDR3 length is 14 residues. V was cut by 0 bases and J by 3 bases, with 9 bases left in between. CDR3 DNA sequence: TGCGCCAGCAGCCAAGACGCGAGGGGCTACGAGCAGTACTTC. Translating it yields CASSQDARGYEQYF.

The genes are TRBV5-5 and TRBJ2-3; 7 positions match TRBD2. V was pared by 3 bases and J by 6 bases, with 13 bases of the junction left unmatched. This CDR3 is built from 16 residues. Germline lookup yields CDR1 SGHKS and CDR2 YYEKEE (reference sequence). CDR3 sequence: CASSSRLALQSDTQYF. DNA for the CDR3: TGTGCCAGCAGCTCCCGACTAGCACTCCAGTCGGATACGCAGTATTTT. The full variable domain, its missing parts supplied by reference TRBV5-5 and TRBJ2-3, is DAGVTQSPTHLIKTRGQQVTLRCSPISGHKSVSWYQQVLGQGPQFIFQYYEKEERGRGNFPDRFSARQFPNYSSELNVNALLLGDSALYLCASSSRLALQSDTQYFGPGTRLTVL.

The CDR3 loop reads CASRGTGAYEQYF. In nucleotides, the CDR3 is TGCGCCAGCAGGGGTACAGGTGCCTACGAGCAGTACTTC. V is TRBV5-1 and J is TRBJ2-7, with a possible D match to TRBD1 (5 bases). Germline loops: CDR1 SGHRS, CDR2 YFSETQ. V was shortened by 5 bases and J by 2 bases, with 11 bases between the two germline ends. CDR3 length: 13 residues.

This sequence joins TRBV29-1 and TRBJ2-7, with D tentatively TRBD1 (8 bases). CDR3 length: 14 residues. Trimming left V 7 bases short and J 3 bases short, with 19 bases between. Germline CDR1 and CDR2: SQVTM and ANQGSEA. The CDR3, as DNA: TGCAGCGGCCTCTTTTACAGGGGGGGCTACGAGCAGTACTTC. Encoded protein: CSGLFYRGGYEQYF.

The gene calls are TRBV6-1 and TRBJ2-5, with D tentatively TRBD2 (6 bases). Germline V gene data show CDR1 as MNHNS and CDR2 as SASEGT. V lost 4 bases and J 0 bases, leaving 18 bases between the germline ends. The CDR3 has 17 residues. The DNA for the CDR3 is TGTGCCAGCAGTGTAACTCCGGGACTCGTATACCAAGAGACCCAGTACTTC. Translation: CASSVTPGLVYQETQYF.

The chain has TRBV12-5 and TRBJ2-7; 8 bases align to TRBD1. V was pared by 6 bases and J by 6 bases, with 10 bases of the junction left unmatched. CDR1 is LGHNT and CDR2 is FRNRAP in the germline V gene. CDR3 length equals 14 residues. This chain's CDR3 is CASGRPGQAREQYF. Written as DNA, the CDR3 is TGTGCTAGTGGAAGGCCGGGACAGGCCCGCGAGCAGTACTTC.

CDR3 protein: CASSPVGTSGGAKTQYF. DNA of the CDR3: TGTGCCAGCAGCCCAGTGGGGACTAGCGGGGGGGCGAAGACCCAGTACTTC. V usage is TRBV11-2 and J usage is TRBJ2-5; 16 nucleotides agree with TRBD2. Germline V CDR1 and CDR2: SGHAT, FQNNGV. This CDR3 spans 17 amino acids. V shed 5 bases, J shed 6 bases, and the junction held 9 bases outside the gene matches.

This clone was detected only a few times. This chain connects TRBV4-2 to TRBJ2-4; TRBD2 is a possible D gene (5 bases). The germline V gene has CDR1 LGHNA and CDR2 YNFKEQ. CDR3 length: 15 amino acids. Trimming took off 3 bases at V and 0 bases at J, with 9 bases between the two ends. In DNA, the CDR3 is TGTGCCAGCAGCCACCCGGGGTCAGCCAAAAACATTCAGTACTTC. Translation gives CASSHPGSAKNIQYF.

The V gene is TRBV5-5, the J gene TRBJ2-7; 9 positions agree with TRBD2. The J segment lost 4 bases and the V segment lost 0 bases, leaving 5 bases of the junction unmatched. The CDR3 length is 15 residues. Germline-derived CDR1 and CDR2 are SGHKS and YYEKEE (reference sequence). The CDR3 nucleotides read TGTGCCAGCAGCTTGGAGGGACTAGCAACTTACGAGCAGTACTTC. Protein sequence: CASSLEGLATYEQYF.

V gene TRBV7-9 combines with J gene TRBJ1-1; a weak D match, TRBD1 (6 bases). Looked up from germline, CDR1 is SEHNR and CDR2 is FQNEAQ (reference sequence). This CDR3 has 15 residues. V lost 6 bases to trimming and J lost 4 bases, with 18 bases between them. The CDR3 region is CASSRIYHRATEAFF. The CDR3 region has the DNA TGTGCCAGCAGTCGAATTTACCACAGGGCCACTGAAGCTTTCTTT.